This T cell receptor beta chain was sequenced during a study of T cell responses to AZD1222 COVID-19 vaccine. Study details: Second doses at about 4 or about 12 weeks were pooled. Study outcomes and limitations: Donor demographics were predominantly white British with a female majority; clonal diversity may be underestimated. Reportedly, close to half of spike-specific TCRs are directed against unmutated variant regions.

The CDR3 runs 12 residues. The germline gives CDR1 KGHSH, CDR2 LQKENI. The V and J ends lost 4 bases and 6 bases respectively, with 6 bases between them. For this clone: The antigen is unknown.

TCRdb keeps only in-frame clones here, not all; method: immunoSEQ multiplex PCR. The sample holds about 69,000 clones, approximately 90% seen once. The rearrangement links TRBV18 to TRBJ2-2; the D is unclear. The TCR sequence derives from an adult in good health. Sample: peripheral blood, taken on day 0 of AZD1222 vaccination. Here the CDR3 reads CASSQSSGELFF. The CDR3 bases are TGTGCCAGCTCACAATCGTCCGGGGAGCTGTTTTTT. Full variable domain (rest looked up from reference TRBV18 and TRBJ2-2): NAGVMQNPRHLVRRRGQEARLRCSPMKGHSHVYWYRQLPEEGLKFMVYLQKENIIDESGMPKERFSAEFPKEGPSILRIQQVVRGDSAAYFCASSQSSGELFFGEGSRLTVL.